The clone carrying this TCR beta chain was observed a handful of times. Each single cDNA molecule received a unique molecular identifier. TCRdb ran MiXCR on the 5' RACE reads and lists one entry per CDR3 protein. The sample yields fewer than 35,000 distinct CDR3 sequences, 6.6% seen once. This entry is derived from a study of early T cells in non-severe SARS-CoV-2 infection. The CDR3 sequence is 13 residues long. Germline lookup yields CDR1 LNHDA and CDR2 SQIVND (reference sequence). The V end lost 4 bases, the J end lost 2 bases, and 8 bases lay between the germline ends. This chain uses TRBV19 with TRBJ2-5; D uncertain. This sequence originates from an adult who was a healthcare worker with PCR-confirmed SARS-CoV-2 infection or an uninfected control (not recorded which). Sequencing input: whole blood. The CDR3 bases are TGTGCCAGTAGTAGCGTCGGTCAAGAGACCCAGTACTTC. This translates into CASSSVGQETQYF.